This TCR beta chain was obtained from a study of identical twins. Study-level findings and limits: Low generation-probability sequences were in excess among twin-shared out-of-frame alpha sequences.

Trimming shortened V by 2 bases and J by 7 bases, and 13 bases separated the two germline ends. The CDR3 totals 13 residues. The germline gives CDR1 SGHRS, CDR2 YFSETQ. This clonotype showed up just a few times. The antigen remains undetermined. A universal primer site arose from template switching, and cDNA bore unique molecular identifiers. TCRdb re-analysed the 5' RACE reads in MiXCR, keeping a single row per CDR3 protein. The repertoire holds 550,000 to 700,000 distinct CDR3 sequences, more than 9% seen once, with roughly 3.2% in the top ten. The same sample was also studied in work on yellow fever vaccine responses in identical twins. From that report: It has been reported that, in twins, the vaccine T cell response seemed partly convergent and partly personalized.

Material for sequencing was PBMCs. The chain couples TRBV5-1 to TRBJ2-7; no reliable D call. The TCR was taken from a woman in her late teens or twenties in good health. CDR3 nucleotides: TGCGCCAGCAGCTTCGCCCCGTCGACTGAGCAGTACTTC. Translation gives CASSFAPSTEQYF.